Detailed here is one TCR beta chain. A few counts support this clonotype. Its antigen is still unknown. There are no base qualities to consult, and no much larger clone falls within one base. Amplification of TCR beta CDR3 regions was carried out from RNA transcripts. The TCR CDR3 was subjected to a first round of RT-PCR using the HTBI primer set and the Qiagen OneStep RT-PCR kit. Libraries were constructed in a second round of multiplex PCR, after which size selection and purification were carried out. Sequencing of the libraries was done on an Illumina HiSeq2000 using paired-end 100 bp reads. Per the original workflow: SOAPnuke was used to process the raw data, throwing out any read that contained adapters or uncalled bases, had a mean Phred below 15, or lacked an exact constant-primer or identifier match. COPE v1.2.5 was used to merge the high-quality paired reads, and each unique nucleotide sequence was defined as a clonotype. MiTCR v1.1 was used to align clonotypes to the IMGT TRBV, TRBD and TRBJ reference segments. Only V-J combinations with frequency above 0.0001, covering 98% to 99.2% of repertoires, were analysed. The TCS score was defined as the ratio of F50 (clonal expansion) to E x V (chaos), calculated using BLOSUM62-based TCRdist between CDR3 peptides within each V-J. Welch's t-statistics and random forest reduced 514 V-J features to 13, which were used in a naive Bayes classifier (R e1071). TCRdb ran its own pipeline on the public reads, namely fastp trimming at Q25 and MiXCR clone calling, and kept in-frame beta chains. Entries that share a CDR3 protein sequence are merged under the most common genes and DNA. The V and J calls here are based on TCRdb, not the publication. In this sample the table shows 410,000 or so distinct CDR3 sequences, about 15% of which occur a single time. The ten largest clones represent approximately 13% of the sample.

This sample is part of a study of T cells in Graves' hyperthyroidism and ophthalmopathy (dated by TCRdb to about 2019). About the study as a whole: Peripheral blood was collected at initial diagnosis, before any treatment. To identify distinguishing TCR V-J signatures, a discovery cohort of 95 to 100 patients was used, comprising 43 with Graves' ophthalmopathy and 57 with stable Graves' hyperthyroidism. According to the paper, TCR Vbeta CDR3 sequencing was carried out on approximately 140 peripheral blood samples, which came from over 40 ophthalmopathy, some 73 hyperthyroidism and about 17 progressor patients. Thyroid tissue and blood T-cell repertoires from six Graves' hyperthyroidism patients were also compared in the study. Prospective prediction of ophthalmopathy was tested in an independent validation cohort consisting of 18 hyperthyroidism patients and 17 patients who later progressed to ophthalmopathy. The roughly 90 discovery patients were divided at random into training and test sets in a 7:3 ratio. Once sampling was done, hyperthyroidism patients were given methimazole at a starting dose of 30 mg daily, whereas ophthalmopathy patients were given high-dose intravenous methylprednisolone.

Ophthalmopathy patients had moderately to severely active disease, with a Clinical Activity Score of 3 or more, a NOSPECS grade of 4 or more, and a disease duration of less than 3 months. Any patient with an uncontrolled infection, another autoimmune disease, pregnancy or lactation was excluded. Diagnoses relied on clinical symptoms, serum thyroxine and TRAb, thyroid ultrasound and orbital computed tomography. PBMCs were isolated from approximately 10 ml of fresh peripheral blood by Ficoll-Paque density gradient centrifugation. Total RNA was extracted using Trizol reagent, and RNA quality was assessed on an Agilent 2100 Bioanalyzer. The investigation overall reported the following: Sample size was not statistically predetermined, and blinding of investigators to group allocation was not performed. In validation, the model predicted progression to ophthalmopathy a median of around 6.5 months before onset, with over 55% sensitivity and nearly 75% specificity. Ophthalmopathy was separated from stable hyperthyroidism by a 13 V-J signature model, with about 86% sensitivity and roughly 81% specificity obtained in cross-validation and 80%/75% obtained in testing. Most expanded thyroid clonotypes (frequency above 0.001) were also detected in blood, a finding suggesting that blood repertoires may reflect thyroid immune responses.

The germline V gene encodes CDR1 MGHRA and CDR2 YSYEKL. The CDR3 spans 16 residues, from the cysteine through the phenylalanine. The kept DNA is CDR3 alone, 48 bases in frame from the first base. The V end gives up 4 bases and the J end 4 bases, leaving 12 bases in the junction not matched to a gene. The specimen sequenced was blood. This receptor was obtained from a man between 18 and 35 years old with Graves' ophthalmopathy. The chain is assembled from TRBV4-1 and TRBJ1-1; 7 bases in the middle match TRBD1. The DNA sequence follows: TGCGCCAGCAGCCCTAAGGACAGGCGGGTTATCACTGAAGCTTTCTTT. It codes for CASSPKDRRVITEAFF.